The present TCR beta chain was sequenced within a study of T-cell memory formation after mild COVID-19. Study-wide points: There was no confirmation that second-wave clones peaking on day 37 were SARS-CoV-2 specific. Contracting clones from day 15 to 85 had balanced CD4/CD8; later expanders favoured CD4+. Researchers report contracting CD4+ clones mostly in CM and EM, with CD8+ clones in EMRA. Memory from before infection featured some responding clones, which suggests cross-reactive memory joined.

The CDR3 covers 17 residues. CDR1 and CDR2 (germline): SGHAT, FQNNGV. V gave up 0 bases and J gave up 2 bases; unmatched junction bases: 6. This clonotype appeared a few times. Antigen unknown. Each CDR3 protein is one row after TCRdb ran MiXCR on the 5' RACE reads. The sample includes approximately 250,000 distinct CDR3 sequences, about 16% seen only once; the top ten take roughly a fifth. The specimen was PBMCs or a T cell subset sorted from them (not recorded which). The origin of this receptor is a man younger than 30 who had mild COVID-19 (a few samples of this study predate the infection). Cell type and time point are not known. The chain employs TRBV11-2 and TRBJ2-1; 8 positions agree with TRBD2. The CDR3 reads CASSLDHAGGTYNEQFF. DNA of the CDR3: TGTGCCAGCAGCTTAGATCACGCGGGGGGCACCTACAATGAGCAGTTCTTC.